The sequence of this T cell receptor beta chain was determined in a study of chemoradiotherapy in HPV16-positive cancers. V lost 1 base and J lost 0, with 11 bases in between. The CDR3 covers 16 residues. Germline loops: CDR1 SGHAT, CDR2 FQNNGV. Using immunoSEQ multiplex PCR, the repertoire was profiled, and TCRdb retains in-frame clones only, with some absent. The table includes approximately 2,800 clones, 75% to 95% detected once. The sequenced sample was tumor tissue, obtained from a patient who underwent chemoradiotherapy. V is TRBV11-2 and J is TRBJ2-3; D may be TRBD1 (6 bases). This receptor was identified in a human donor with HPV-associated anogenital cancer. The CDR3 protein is CASSLGATGSTDTQYF. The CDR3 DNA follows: TGTGCCAGCAGCTTAGGGGCGACAGGTAGCACAGATACGCAGTATTTT.